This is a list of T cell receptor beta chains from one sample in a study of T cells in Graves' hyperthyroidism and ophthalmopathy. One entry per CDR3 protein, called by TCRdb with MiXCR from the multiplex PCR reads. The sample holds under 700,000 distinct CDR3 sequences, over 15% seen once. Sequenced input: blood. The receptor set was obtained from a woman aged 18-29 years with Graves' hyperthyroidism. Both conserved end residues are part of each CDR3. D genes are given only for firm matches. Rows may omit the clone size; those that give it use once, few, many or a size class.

DNA: TGTGCCAGCAGTGGGTCGACGGAAGGGCGGGAGACCCAGTACTTC
CDR3: CASSGSTEGRETQYF
V: TRBV2
size: -
J: TRBJ2-5
D: -

DNA: TGTGCCAGCGACGGCCGAAACAAAAACACCGGGGAGCTGTTTTTT
CDR3: CASDGRNKNTGELFF
V: TRBV12-3/TRBV12-4
size: many
J: TRBJ2-2
D: -

DNA: TGCAGTGCTAGAGATAGGGCGGGAGGAACGTGGGAGCAGTTCTTC
CDR3: CSARDRAGGTWEQFF
V: TRBV20-1
size: -
J: TRBJ2-1
D: TRBD2

DNA: TGCGCCAGCAGTTCAGAGGAGGCGGAGACCCAGTACTTC
CDR3: CASSSEEAETQYF
V: TRBV5-1
size: few
J: TRBJ2-5
D: -

DNA: TGCAGTGCCAATATAGCGGGACCAGAGACCCAGTACTTC
CDR3: CSANIAGPETQYF
V: TRBV20-1
size: many
J: TRBJ2-5
D: TRBD2

DNA: TGCGCCAGCAGCCAGAGGGTGATGGGGCAGCCGAGAGTCACCGGGGAGCTGTTTTTT
CDR3: CASSQRVMGQPRVTGELFF
V: TRBV4-3
size: -
J: TRBJ2-2
D: -

DNA: TGTGCCAGCAGTTACTCTGGGGGACAAAGGAGTGAGCAGTACTTC
CDR3: CASSYSGGQRSEQYF
V: TRBV6-2/TRBV6-3
size: few
J: TRBJ2-7
D: -

DNA: TGTGCCAGCAGCTTGGATAGGGGGGTAGATGGCTACACCTTC
CDR3: CASSLDRGVDGYTF
V: TRBV5-4
size: -
J: TRBJ1-2
D: -

DNA: TGCGCCAGCAGCTTGAACCCCCGGCGAGATACGCAGTATTTT
CDR3: CASSLNPRRDTQYF
V: TRBV5-1
size: many
J: TRBJ2-3
D: -

DNA: TGTGCCAGCAGCCAAGTAAAGCAAGAGACCCAGTACTTC
CDR3: CASSQVKQETQYF
V: TRBV3-1
size: few
J: TRBJ2-5
D: -

DNA: TGTGCCAGCAGCCTACCCCACCGCAGGGGAAGGGACTCGGCTTCTCTCTACGAGCAGTACTTC
CDR3: CASSLPHRRGRDSASLYEQYF
V: TRBV7-8
size: many
J: TRBJ2-7
D: -

DNA: TGTGCCCCCGAAATCTACGAGCAGTACTTC
CDR3: CAPEIYEQYF
V: TRBV30
size: many
J: TRBJ2-7
D: -

DNA: TGTGCCAGCAGCTTAGGCGACAGGGACCAAGAGACCCAGTACTTC
CDR3: CASSLGDRDQETQYF
V: TRBV11-2
size: many
J: TRBJ2-5
D: TRBD1

DNA: TGTGCCAGCAGCGAGATTCTAGCCAAAAACATTCAGTACTTC
CDR3: CASSEILAKNIQYF
V: TRBV6-2/TRBV6-3
size: -
J: TRBJ2-4
D: -

DNA: TGTGCCAGCCTCCAACGGGCGGGAGGGTACAATGAGCAGTTCTTC
CDR3: CASLQRAGGYNEQFF
V: TRBV2
size: many
J: TRBJ2-1
D: TRBD2

DNA: TGTGCCAGCAGCTTAGGTGGCGACAGCCTCTATGGCTACACCTTC
CDR3: CASSLGGDSLYGYTF
V: TRBV7-2
size: many
J: TRBJ1-2
D: -

DNA: TGTGCCAGCAGTTTCCCCCATAGACAGGGACCTAACTATGGCTACACCTTC
CDR3: CASSFPHRQGPNYGYTF
V: TRBV12-3/TRBV12-4
size: -
J: TRBJ1-2
D: TRBD1

DNA: TGCAGTGTTAGGGGGCGGGGTCGGAACCAAGAGACCCAGTACTTC
CDR3: CSVRGRGRNQETQYF
V: TRBV20-1
size: -
J: TRBJ2-5
D: -

DNA: TGCGCCAGCAGCTTGTCGGAGAAGAACACCGGGGAGCTGTTTTTT
CDR3: CASSLSEKNTGELFF
V: TRBV5-1
size: -
J: TRBJ2-2
D: -

DNA: TGCGCCAGCAGCTTGGCCGTACAGTGGGACGAGCAGTACTTC
CDR3: CASSLAVQWDEQYF
V: TRBV5-1
size: few
J: TRBJ2-7
D: -

DNA: TGCGCCAGCAGCCCATCGGAGGGGTCTCATAATTCACCCCTCCACTTT
CDR3: CASSPSEGSHNSPLHF
V: TRBV4-1
size: -
J: TRBJ1-6
D: -

DNA: TGTGCCAGCAGCCAAGATGTCGAGGGGCTAGTTAACTATGGCTACACCTTC
CDR3: CASSQDVEGLVNYGYTF
V: TRBV3-1
size: -
J: TRBJ1-2
D: -

DNA: TGTGCCAGCAGCAACCAGGGTGGCCTGGGCACTGAAGCTTTCTTT
CDR3: CASSNQGGLGTEAFF
V: TRBV7-9
size: few
J: TRBJ1-1
D: -

DNA: TGTGCCAGCAGCTTAGTAGGCGGGGGCCTTTGGAATGAGCAGTTCTTC
CDR3: CASSLVGGGLWNEQFF
V: TRBV7-2
size: many
J: TRBJ2-1
D: -

DNA: TGTGCCAGCAGCTTTCGGGTGAACACTGAAGCTTTCTTT
CDR3: CASSFRVNTEAFF
V: TRBV11-1
size: many
J: TRBJ1-1
D: -

DNA: TGTGCCAGCAGCCACGGAGTCGATACGCAGTATTTT
CDR3: CASSHGVDTQYF
V: TRBV7-2
size: many
J: TRBJ2-3
D: -

DNA: TGTGCCAGCAGGGACAGGGCGCGGGATACCACCGGGGAGCTGTTTTTT
CDR3: CASRDRARDTTGELFF
V: TRBV2
size: many
J: TRBJ2-2
D: TRBD1

DNA: TGTGCCAGCAGTTTTTTCCGCGGGGGACTTTTCTCTTTGAACACTGAAGCTTTCTTT
CDR3: CASSFFRGGLFSLNTEAFF
V: TRBV12-3/TRBV12-4
size: many
J: TRBJ1-1
D: -

DNA: TGTGCCACCAGTGCGAGTTACCAGAACATTCAGTACTTC
CDR3: CATSASYQNIQYF
V: TRBV24-1
size: once
J: TRBJ2-4
D: -

DNA: TGTGCCAGCAGTTCCGGGACAGGGGTTTATTCACCCCTCCACTTT
CDR3: CASSSGTGVYSPLHF
V: TRBV6-5
size: -
J: TRBJ1-6
D: TRBD1

DNA: TGTGCCAGCAGCAGCCGGGAGGGCTCCTACGAGCAGTACTTC
CDR3: CASSSREGSYEQYF
V: TRBV11-2
size: many
J: TRBJ2-7
D: TRBD2

DNA: TGTGCCAGCAGTGGGGAACTGGGGGGATCCGATACGCAGTATTTT
CDR3: CASSGELGGSDTQYF
V: TRBV6-1
size: few
J: TRBJ2-3
D: -

DNA: TGTGCCAGCAGTTTCCAAAGACTAGCGGGAGGGAGGTTCTTC
CDR3: CASSFQRLAGGRFF
V: TRBV6-2/TRBV6-3
size: -
J: TRBJ2-1
D: TRBD2

DNA: TGTGCCACCAGTGATCCGATAGCGGGAGGGAGCACAGATACGCAGTATTTT
CDR3: CATSDPIAGGSTDTQYF
V: TRBV24-1
size: many
J: TRBJ2-3
D: TRBD2

DNA: TGTGCCAGCAGCCAAGGACAGGGGGCGGACGGGGAGCTGTTTTTT
CDR3: CASSQGQGADGELFF
V: TRBV3-1
size: many
J: TRBJ2-2
D: TRBD1

DNA: TGTGCCAGCAGTTTAAGGGGGCGAGTAACTGAAGCTTTCTTT
CDR3: CASSLRGRVTEAFF
V: TRBV27
size: many
J: TRBJ1-1
D: TRBD1

DNA: TGTGCCAGCAGCGACATCGGGGGAGGCAACGTCCTGACTTTC
CDR3: CASSDIGGGNVLTF
V: TRBV7-9
size: -
J: TRBJ2-6
D: -

DNA: TGTGCCAGCAGCCACGGTGGCCCGTATAACACTGAAGCTTTCTTT
CDR3: CASSHGGPYNTEAFF
V: TRBV11-3
size: many
J: TRBJ1-1
D: -

DNA: TGTGCCAGCAGTTTCCCGCTCTCCTTAGCGGGAGTAGGGTCCTACGAGCAGTACTTC
CDR3: CASSFPLSLAGVGSYEQYF
V: TRBV28
size: many
J: TRBJ2-7
D: TRBD2

DNA: TGTGCCAGCAGTGAAGCGGTAGGGGGGGGTGCTGATGAGCAGTTCTTC
CDR3: CASSEAVGGGADEQFF
V: TRBV6-1
size: many
J: TRBJ2-1
D: -

DNA: TGCAGTGCTACCGGGACTAGCGGGGGATTTCAAGAGACCCAGTACTTC
CDR3: CSATGTSGGFQETQYF
V: TRBV20-1
size: many
J: TRBJ2-5
D: TRBD2

DNA: TGTGCCAGCAGTTCCCACACGGTGGGGGGCACAGATACGCAGTATTTT
CDR3: CASSSHTVGGTDTQYF
V: TRBV6-5
size: -
J: TRBJ2-3
D: -

DNA: TGTGCCAGCAGTTTAAACCGGGAAGCTTTCTTT
CDR3: CASSLNREAFF
V: TRBV28
size: many
J: TRBJ1-1
D: -

DNA: TGTGCCTGGCTCCGTCTACAGAGATCCACTGAAGCTTTCTTT
CDR3: CAWLRLQRSTEAFF
V: TRBV30
size: many
J: TRBJ1-1
D: -

DNA: TGCAGTGCTAGAGATCTGCGGGAGATGTTCTTC
CDR3: CSARDLREMFF
V: TRBV20-1
size: few
J: TRBJ2-1
D: TRBD2

DNA: TGCAGCGTCCGGCAACTAGCGGGGTCCTACAATGAGCAGTTCTTC
CDR3: CSVRQLAGSYNEQFF
V: TRBV29-1
size: -
J: TRBJ2-1
D: TRBD2

DNA: TGTGCCAGCAGCCCGGGACTGCTCTACAATGAGCAGTTCTTC
CDR3: CASSPGLLYNEQFF
V: TRBV7-2
size: many
J: TRBJ2-1
D: -

DNA: TGTGCCAGCAGCTCCCTCCCCAAGGGGGAACCAGATACGCAGTATTTT
CDR3: CASSSLPKGEPDTQYF
V: TRBV5-6
size: few
J: TRBJ2-3
D: -

DNA: TGCAGCGTTGAACGGGACGCATCGAACACCGGGGAGCTGTTTTTT
CDR3: CSVERDASNTGELFF
V: TRBV29-1
size: few
J: TRBJ2-2
D: -

DNA: TGCGCCAGCAGGAAACTGCCGGGACTAGCGGGAGCCGGGGAGCTGTTTTTT
CDR3: CASRKLPGLAGAGELFF
V: TRBV5-1
size: -
J: TRBJ2-2
D: TRBD2

DNA: TGTGCCAGCAGTGCGGGGGGCACAGATACGCAGTATTTT
CDR3: CASSAGGTDTQYF
V: TRBV6-4
size: many
J: TRBJ2-3
D: -

DNA: TGTGCCAGTAAACAGACAGGGGGCCGTGGCTACACCTTC
CDR3: CASKQTGGRGYTF
V: TRBV11-1
size: many
J: TRBJ1-2
D: TRBD1

DNA: TGTGCCAGCAGCCGAACAGGGGAGGGGGAGACCCAGTACTTC
CDR3: CASSRTGEGETQYF
V: TRBV7-9
size: few
J: TRBJ2-5
D: -

DNA: TGTGCCAGCAGTCAACACCCCGGAGGTGGGAACACTGAAGCTTTCTTT
CDR3: CASSQHPGGGNTEAFF
V: TRBV6-2/TRBV6-3
size: many
J: TRBJ1-1
D: -

DNA: TGTGCCAGCGTACCATTGAGTAGCAATCAGCCCCAGCATTTT
CDR3: CASVPLSSNQPQHF
V: TRBV2
size: -
J: TRBJ1-5
D: -

DNA: TGTGCCTGGAGTCCCCTGGACAGGGAGGGTCAGCCCCAGCATTTT
CDR3: CAWSPLDREGQPQHF
V: TRBV30
size: few
J: TRBJ1-5
D: TRBD1

DNA: TGTGCCGCAGGCAGAAGGCGCTATTACGAGCAGTACTTC
CDR3: CAAGRRRYYEQYF
V: TRBV28
size: many
J: TRBJ2-7
D: -

DNA: TGTGCCAGCTCACCATGGACGGGGAGCCTTAACACTGAAGCTTTCTTT
CDR3: CASSPWTGSLNTEAFF
V: TRBV18
size: few
J: TRBJ1-1
D: -